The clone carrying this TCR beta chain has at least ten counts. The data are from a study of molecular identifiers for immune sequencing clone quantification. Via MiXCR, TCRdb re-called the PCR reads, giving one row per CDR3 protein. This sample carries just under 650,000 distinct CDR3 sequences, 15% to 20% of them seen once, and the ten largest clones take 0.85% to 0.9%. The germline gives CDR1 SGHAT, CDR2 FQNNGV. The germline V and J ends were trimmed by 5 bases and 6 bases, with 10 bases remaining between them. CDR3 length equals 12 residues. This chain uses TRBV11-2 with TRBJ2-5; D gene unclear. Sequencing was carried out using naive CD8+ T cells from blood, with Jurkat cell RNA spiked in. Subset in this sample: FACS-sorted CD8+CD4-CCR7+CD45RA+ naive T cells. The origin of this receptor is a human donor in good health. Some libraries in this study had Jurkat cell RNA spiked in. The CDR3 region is CASSQPDKTQYF. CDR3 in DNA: TGTGCCAGCAGCCAACCTGATAAGACCCAGTACTTC.